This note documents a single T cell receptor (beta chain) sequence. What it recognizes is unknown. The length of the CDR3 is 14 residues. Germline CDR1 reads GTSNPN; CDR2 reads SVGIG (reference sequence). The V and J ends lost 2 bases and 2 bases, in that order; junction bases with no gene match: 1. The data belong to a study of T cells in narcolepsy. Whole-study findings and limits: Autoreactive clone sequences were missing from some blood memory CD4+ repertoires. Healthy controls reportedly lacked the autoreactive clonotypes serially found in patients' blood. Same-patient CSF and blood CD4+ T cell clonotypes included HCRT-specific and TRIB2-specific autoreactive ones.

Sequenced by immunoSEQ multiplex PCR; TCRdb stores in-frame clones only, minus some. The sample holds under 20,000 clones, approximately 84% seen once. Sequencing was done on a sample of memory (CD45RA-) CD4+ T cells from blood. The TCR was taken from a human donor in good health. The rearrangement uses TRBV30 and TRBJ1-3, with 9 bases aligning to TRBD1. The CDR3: CAWSTGGTGNTIYF. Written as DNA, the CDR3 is TGTGCCTGGAGTACAGGGGGCACTGGAAACACCATATATTTT.